These 18 T cell receptor beta chains share one sample of origin, sequenced in a study of blood T cell repertoires in COVID-19. This table comes from immunoSEQ multiplex PCR, and its TCRdb copy is limited to in-frame clones, with some not included. The sample records about 50,000 clones, over 80% being singletons. What was sequenced was peripheral blood. These receptors all stem from a man between 35 and 55 years old with acute or convalescent COVID-19.

This clone turned up a few times. The chain has TRBV2 and TRBJ1-6; 7 nucleotides align to TRBD1. The trim removed 2 bases at V and 9 bases at J, leaving 13 bases unmatched. Germline values: CDR1 SNHLY, CDR2 FYNNEI. This CDR3 is built from 17 residues. In nucleotides, the CDR3 is TGTGCCAGCAGTGAAACTGACAGGGTTAGGGGAACTTCACCCCTCCACTTT. It yields the protein CASSETDRVRGTSPLHF.

The gene calls are TRBV5-8 and TRBJ1-1, with a possible D match to TRBD1 (5 bases). Trimming shortened V by 0 bases and J by 5 bases, and 11 bases separated the two germline ends. This CDR3 region has 14 residues. Germline V lookup: CDR1 SGHTS, CDR2 YDEGEE. The CDR3 nucleotides read TGTGCCAGCAGCTTGGATCATAAGGGGACTGAAGCTTTCTTT. Translation: CASSLDHKGTEAFF.

The gene calls are TRBV19 and TRBJ1-5; tentatively, D is TRBD1 (5 bases). CDR3 length: 14 residues. V was cut by 5 bases and J by 3 bases, with 11 bases left in between. The germline V gene has CDR1 LNHDA and CDR2 SQIVND (reference sequence). CDR3 sequence: CASSFGGYNQPQHF. The CDR3 DNA is TGTGCCAGTAGTTTCGGGGGGTACAATCAGCCCCAGCATTTT.

The chain links TRBV30 to TRBJ2-2; 7 bases agree with TRBD1. This CDR3 region has 13 residues. Germline V lookup: CDR1 GTSNPN, CDR2 SVGIG (reference sequence). The V gene end was trimmed by 1 base and the J gene end by 7 bases; junction bases not matched to a gene: 3. CDR3 region: CAWSGQGHGELFF. CDR3 DNA: TGTGCCTGGAGTGGACAGGGACACGGGGAGCTGTTTTTT.

The chain employs TRBV7-2 and TRBJ1-5; D unclear. V shed 1 base and J shed 0 bases, with 4 bases lying between them. The CDR3 extends over 14 amino acids. In germline, CDR1 is SGHTA, CDR2 FQGNSA. The CDR3 DNA reads TGTGCCAGCAGCTTAGACACTAGCAATCAGCCCCAGCATTTT. It specifies CASSLDTSNQPQHF.

The rearrangement joins TRBV23-1 to TRBJ1-2, with D tentatively TRBD1 (6 bases). TRBV23-1 is labeled an ORF, and its function is uncertain. This CDR3 has 15 residues. Trimming took off 0 bases at V and 6 bases at J, with 14 bases between the two ends. The CDR3: CASSQSGRGYDGYTF. The CDR3, as DNA: TGCGCCAGCAGTCAATCCGGCAGGGGTTATGATGGCTACACCTTC.

This chain uses TRBV29-1 with TRBJ1-4; a weak D match, TRBD1 (6 bases). V dropped 7 bases and J dropped 5 bases, with 14 bases sitting between them. The CDR3 is 13 amino acids. Germline loops: CDR1 SQVTM, CDR2 ANQGSEA. CDR3 DNA: TGCAGCGCCTTTGGGGGCGCAAATGAAAAACTGTTTTTT. It encodes CSAFGGANEKLFF. Together with reference TRBV29-1 and TRBJ1-4, the CDR3 gives the full variable domain: SAVISQKPSRDICQRGTSLTIQCQVDSQVTMMFWYRQQPGQSLTLIATANQGSEATYESGFVIDKFPISRPNLTFSTLTVSNMSPEDSSIYLCSAFGGANEKLFFGSGTQLSVL.

This clone appeared once. The chain has TRBV2 and TRBJ2-5; a weak D match, TRBD2 (5 bases). The CDR3 covers 14 residues. Looked up from germline, CDR1 is SNHLY and CDR2 is FYNNEI. V gave up 10 bases and J gave up 0 bases, with 15 bases separating them. The CDR3 DNA reads TGTGCCATCACACTAGTAACGAACCAAGAGACCCAGTACTTC. Protein: CAITLVTNQETQYF.

This chain links TRBV18 with TRBJ2-1; 7 nucleotides line up with TRBD1. The V and J ends lost 2 bases and 8 bases, in that order; junction bases with no gene match: 6. Germline V gives CDR1 KGHSH, CDR2 LQKENI. The CDR3 loop spans 14 amino acids. Here the CDR3 reads CASSPSLGTDEQFF. CDR3 coding DNA: TGTGCCAGCTCACCAAGCTTAGGGACAGATGAGCAGTTCTTC.

The chain links TRBV19 to TRBJ1-5, with 9 bases matching TRBD1. CDR3 length: 13 amino acids. With 7 bases clipped from V and 6 bases from J, the junction kept 4 bases outside the gene matches. The V gene's germline CDR1 is LNHDA and CDR2 SQIVND (reference sequence). For the CDR3, the DNA is TGTGCCAGTACGGACAGGGGTCTTCAGCCCCAGCATTTT. Amino acids: CASTDRGLQPQHF.

The rearrangement links TRBV6-5 to TRBJ2-1; 7 bases are shared with TRBD2. CDR3 size: 15 residues. V shed 6 bases and J 0 bases; nucleotides not matched to a gene: 5. The germline CDR1 and CDR2 sequences are MNHEY and SVGAGI. The CDR3 protein is CASRGGFSSYNEQFF. Written as DNA, the CDR3 is TGTGCCAGCAGGGGGGGGTTCAGCTCCTACAATGAGCAGTTCTTC.

This clone has just a few counts. This rearrangement joins TRBV3-1 (or the pseudogene TRBV3-2) to TRBJ2-5, with 8 bases matching TRBD2. The germline V gene has CDR1 LGHDT and CDR2 YNNKEL (reference sequence). The V segment lost 4 bases and the J segment 5 bases; nucleotides outside the gene matches: 21. The CDR3 has 19 amino acids. CDR3 bases: TGTGCCAGCAGCCGAGTTAAAAGCGGGAGTATTTCGGGCGGCGAGACCCAGTACTTC. Translating gives CASSRVKSGSISGGETQYF.

This chain uses TRBV7-2 with TRBJ2-2, with D possibly being TRBD2 (7 bases). CDR1 is SGHTA, CDR2 FQGNSA, per germline. This CDR3 has 15 residues. The V end lost 2 bases, the J end lost 5 bases, and 12 bases lay between the germline ends. In nucleotides, the CDR3 is TGTGCCAGCAGCTTATCACAGGGAGGGACCGGGGAGCTGTTTTTT. This codes for CASSLSQGGTGELFF.

V and J are TRBV7-8 and TRBJ2-7; tentatively, D is TRBD1 (5 bases). CDR1 is SGHVS, CDR2 FQNEAQ, per germline. The V gene lost 1 base and the J gene lost 4 bases, with 11 bases spanning the gap. The CDR3 covers 14 residues. CDR3 sequence (DNA): TGTGCCAGCAGCTTAGGTACAGGCGAGTACGAGCAGTACTTC. This gives the protein CASSLGTGEYEQYF.

This chain connects TRBV11-2 to TRBJ2-7, with D perhaps matching TRBD2 (5 bases). Between the trimmed V and J ends, which lost 3 bases and 5 bases, there was a span of 11 bases. The germline V gene has CDR1 SGHAT and CDR2 FQNNGV. This CDR3 comprises 13 residues. CDR3 coding DNA: TGTGCCAGCAGCTTTTTGACTACTCACGAGCAGTACTTC. Its translation: CASSFLTTHEQYF.

The chain employs TRBV30 and TRBJ2-1; no clear D gene. Trimming stripped 4 bases from V and 6 bases from J, with 7 bases between. This CDR3 region has 11 residues. CDR1 GTSNPN and CDR2 SVGIG come from the germline V gene (reference sequence). CDR3 in amino acids: CAWTQANEQFF. The CDR3 DNA follows: TGTGCCTGGACGCAAGCCAATGAGCAGTTCTTC.

V is TRBV3-1 (or the pseudogene TRBV3-2) and J is TRBJ2-7, with a possible D match to TRBD1 (6 bases). The germline CDR1 and CDR2 sequences are LGHDT and YNNKEL (reference sequence). The V and J ends lost 2 bases and 3 bases respectively, with 11 bases between them. CDR3 length equals 14 residues. CDR3 sequence: CASSQRAGDYEQYF. CDR3 bases: TGTGCCAGCAGCCAACGGGCAGGGGACTACGAGCAGTACTTC.

For the CDR3, the DNA is TGTGCCAGCAGTCATGGGGGAGGGAATGAGCAGTTCTTC. Translated: CASSHGGGNEQFF. V usage is TRBV6-6 and J usage is TRBJ2-1; 7 positions match TRBD2. CDR1 and CDR2 from the germline V gene are MNHNY and SVGAGI (reference sequence). There are 13 residues in the CDR3. V was clipped by 5 bases and J by 7 bases; unmatched bases: 5.